The source of this T cell receptor beta chain is a study of a mutant IDH1 vaccine in newly diagnosed glioma (dated by TCRdb to the early 2020s). About the full investigation: Vaccination began 4-6 weeks after radiotherapy alone, or alongside temozolomide cycles in the chemotherapy-containing groups. Prior to enrollment, patients had been given standard therapy consisting of radiotherapy alone, temozolomide alone, or radiochemotherapy with temozolomide, with the combination given to most patients. Of the approximately 34 patients who were treated, around 60% were male and 37.5% were female, and the mean age was about 40 years. Peripheral blood was drawn at six visits: V03 (baseline), V05, V07, V10, V12 and V13. Longitudinal TCRB deep sequencing was performed for about two dozen treated patients wherever samples were available for exploratory analyses. Visit V12 was the week-35 safety follow-up and visit V13 was the week-47 end of study.

V has 8 bases trimmed and J has 0 bases trimmed; junction bases matching no gene number 4. Counted from cysteine to phenylalanine, this CDR3 has 14 amino acids. Only the CDR3 portion is preserved as DNA: 42 bases, with reading frame beginning at the first base. CDR1 and CDR2 are read off the germline V gene as WSHSY and SAAADI. In the case of this clone: The target of this receptor is not known. Nothing much larger sits one base from this clone, and base qualities are not available.

Libraries were built with the immunoSEQ multiplex PCR assay. Rearranged TCR beta chain sequences were amplified using the hsTCRB Kit according to the manufacturer's protocol. TCRB libraries were sequenced on an Illumina MiSeq. Processing in the source paper ran as follows. Demultiplexing, trimming and gene mapping were performed with the kit vendor's proprietary platform. TCRdb's version of the immuneACCESS table is confined to in-frame rearrangements and falls short of the full clone set. An unresolved V gene accounts for under half of the shortfall where checked; the remainder is of unknown origin. That table is the source of V, J and clone size, and D and trimming were worked out from the DNA. This sample holds roughly 56,000 clones; roughly 72% were observed only once. Over 4.5% of the sample belongs to the ten largest clones. The sample's time point label, in plain terms: week 47, end of study. Every vaccine dose consisted of 300 ug of a 20-mer mutant IDH1 peptide in Montanide, administered subcutaneously together with topical imiquimod. Eight vaccinations were administered to patients in weeks 1, 3, 5, 7, 11, 15, 19 and 23, corresponding to visits V03 through V10. Newly diagnosed WHO grade 3 or 4 IDH1-mutant astrocytomas showing loss of nuclear ATRX were present in the donors. The samples were drawn from NOA16, a multicentre, single-arm, open-label phase I trial in Germany that tested a mutant IDH1 peptide vaccine in humans for the first time. Genomic DNA for TCRB sequencing was isolated from EDTA blood with the DNeasy Blood and Tissue Kit.

Broad study findings and their caveats: No apparent relationship was observed between pseudoprogression and alterations in the top peripheral T cell clonotypes detected by TCRB sequencing. Immune responses induced by the vaccine were seen in around 94% of patients across multiple MHC alleles. According to the authors, sample limitations meant that analyses of patient blood samples could not be reproduced. PBMC samples for TCRB deep sequencing were selected based on availability.

The sequenced sample was PBMCs, obtained from a glioma patient whose treatment included an IDH1 peptide vaccine. This TCR derives from a woman between 35 and 50 years old with glioma. Some clones in this sample may be carry-over from other donors' samples. The chain joins TRBV10-2 to TRBJ1-5, and 7 junction bases match TRBD1. The DNA sequence is TGCGCCAGCCGGGACAGCCATAGCAATCAGCCCCAGCATTTT. It encodes CASRDSHSNQPQHF.